Shown below are 28 T cell receptor beta chains from a single sample sequenced in a study of blood T cell repertoires in COVID-19. The repertoire was sequenced with immunoSEQ multiplex PCR; TCRdb's copy has only in-frame clones and lacks some. The sample lists a few hundred thousand clones, about 88% occurring once. Input material: PBMCs or T cells enriched from blood (not recorded which). These receptors were taken from a woman younger than 30 who had recovered from COVID-19.

The chain employs TRBV7-2 and TRBJ1-5; D perhaps matches TRBD1 (6 bases). CDR1 is SGHTA and CDR2 is FQGNSA in the germline V gene. This CDR3 has 13 residues. Trimming removed 8 bases from V and 5 bases from J, with 13 bases in between. The CDR3 bases are TGTGCCAGCCGCCGTCCAGGGGATCAGCCCCAGCATTTT. This sequence encodes CASRRPGDQPQHF.

The genes are TRBV19 and TRBJ2-3; TRBD1 is a possible D gene (6 bases). Between the trimmed V and J ends, which lost 4 bases and 5 bases, there was a span of 16 bases. This CDR3 comprises 15 residues. Germline values: CDR1 LNHDA, CDR2 SQIVND (reference sequence). Here the CDR3 DNA reads TGTGCCAGTAGTACAACCGGGACAAAGAAAGATACGCAGTATTTT. Translated, it gives CASSTTGTKKDTQYF.

In the case of this clone: Within the sample, other DNA sequences also encode this same CDR3. V is TRBV19 and J is TRBJ1-2; TRBD1 might be the D (5 bases). This CDR3 is built from 13 residues. The V and J ends lost 6 bases and 2 bases respectively, with 10 bases between them. Per germline, CDR1 LNHDA and CDR2 SQIVND (reference sequence). CDR3 bases: TGTGCCAGTAGCCCGACAGAAAACTATGGCTACACCTTC. It translates to CASSPTENYGYTF.

The genes are TRBV5-8 and TRBJ2-1; D not certain. Germline lookup yields CDR1 SGHTS and CDR2 YDEGEE. V gave up 0 bases and J gave up 0 bases, with 10 bases separating them. This CDR3 has 16 amino acids. The CDR3 DNA follows: TGTGCCAGCAGCTTGGTTCTCCGGAGCTCCTACAATGAGCAGTTCTTC. Translation gives CASSLVLRSSYNEQFF.

This chain links TRBV12-3 or TRBV12-4 with TRBJ1-1, with D unclear. CDR3 length: 12 residues. Trimming cost V 6 bases and J 5 bases, with 10 bases left between them. CDR3 sequence: CASSSGSTEAFF. CDR3 in DNA: TGTGCCAGCAGCTCCGGGTCGACTGAAGCTTTCTTT.

J is TRBJ1-1 and V is TRBV6-2 or TRBV6-3, with D possibly matching TRBD1 (5 bases). The CDR3 has 12 amino acids. V lost 4 bases and J lost 11, with 14 bases in between. CDR1 is MNHEY, CDR2 SVGEGT, per germline. The CDR3 region is CASSFDSRRAFF. DNA of the CDR3: TGTGCCAGCAGTTTTGACAGTCGTCGGGCTTTCTTT.

The V call is TRBV28, the J call TRBJ2-2, with 8 bases identical to TRBD1. CDR1 MDHEN and CDR2 SYDVKM come from the germline V gene. The CDR3 has 14 amino acids. Trimming removed 10 bases from V and 3 bases from J; junction bases left unmatched: 7. The CDR3 spells CAIAGQAHTGELFF. CDR3 DNA sequence: TGTGCCATCGCGGGACAGGCGCACACCGGGGAGCTGTTTTTT. The full variable domain, completed using reference TRBV28 and TRBJ2-2, is DVKVTQSSRYLVKRTGEKVFLECVQDMDHENMFWYRQDPGLGLRLIYFSYDVKMKEKGDIPEGYSVSREKKERFSLILESASTNQTSMYLCAIAGQAHTGELFFGEGSRLTVL.

There are a few counts of this clone. The same CDR3 also results from other DNA sequences found in this sample. The chain uses TRBV18 and TRBJ2-3; D gene ambiguous. The V end was cut by 3 bases, the J end by 6 bases, with 4 bases between. Germline-derived CDR1 and CDR2 are KGHSH and LQKENI. The CDR3 covers 11 residues. CDR3 in amino acids: CASSPADTQYF. CDR3 nucleotides: TGTGCCAGCTCACCGGCTGATACGCAGTATTTT.

The chain couples TRBV10-1 to TRBJ2-5; 9 bases fit TRBD1. Germline V gene lookup returns CDR1 WNHNN and CDR2 SYGVQD (reference sequence). Unmatched junction bases numbered 6, after V lost 8 bases and J lost 5 bases. The CDR3 loop spans 13 amino acids. In DNA form, the CDR3 reads TGCGCCAGCCAACAGGGGGCTAGGGAGACCCAGTACTTC. Translating it yields CASQQGARETQYF.

V usage is TRBV9 and J usage is TRBJ2-5, with D maybe TRBD2 (6 bases). Germline values: CDR1 SGDLS, CDR2 YYNGEE. Trimming took off 3 bases at V and 3 bases at J, with 12 bases between the two ends. The CDR3 is 14 amino acids. The CDR3 DNA sequence: TGTGCCAGCAGCGGACTTCTAGCGAAAGAGACCCAGTACTTC. It encodes CASSGLLAKETQYF.

This clone was observed a handful of times. The chain recombines TRBV6-5 with TRBJ2-3; TRBD1 matches at 12 bases. This CDR3 has 15 amino acids. Looked up from germline, CDR1 is MNHEY and CDR2 is SVGAGI. Trimming at V came to 5 bases and at J to 4 bases, leaving 4 bases not matched to a gene. In DNA form, the CDR3 reads TGTGCCAGCAGTCGGGACAGGGGGCAAGCAGATACGCAGTATTTT. Residues: CASSRDRGQADTQYF.

The chain links TRBV7-6 to TRBJ2-3, with 8 bases that match TRBD2. The CDR3 is 15 amino acids. CDR1 and CDR2 from the germline V gene are SGHVS and FNYEAQ. The junction had 4 bases not matched to a gene; V was cut back by 1 base and J by 4 bases. The CDR3 loop is CASSLVGLAPDTQYF. The CDR3 DNA sequence: TGTGCCAGCAGCTTAGTCGGACTAGCCCCAGATACGCAGTATTTT. Variable domain in full (rest from reference TRBV7-6 and TRBJ2-3): GAGVSQSPRYKVTKRGQDVALRCDPISGHVSLYWYRQALGQGPEFLTYFNYEAQQDKSGLPNDRFSAERPEGSISTLTIQRTEQRDSAMYRCASSLVGLAPDTQYFGPGTRLTVL.

The rearrangement uses TRBV3-1 (or the pseudogene TRBV3-2) and TRBJ2-3, with 9 bases lining up with TRBD2. Germline V CDR1 and CDR2: LGHDT, YNNKEL (reference sequence). V shed 4 bases and J 5 bases; nucleotides not matched to a gene: 10. CDR3 length equals 16 residues. The CDR3 nucleotides are TGTGCCAGCAGCCCCGGACCGGGACTAGCTGAAGATACGCAGTATTTT. It is translated as CASSPGPGLAEDTQYF.

The chain joins TRBV9 to TRBJ1-6, with 7 bases lining up with TRBD1. CDR1 and CDR2 from the germline V gene are SGDLS and YYNGEE. The CDR3 consists of 15 residues. The V gene end was trimmed by 5 bases and the J gene end by 7 bases; junction bases not matched to a gene: 9. CDR3 amino acids: CASSPPGQRNSPLHF. The CDR3 nucleotides read TGTGCCAGCAGTCCACCGGGACAGCGGAATTCACCCCTCCACTTT.

The chain employs TRBV6-2 or TRBV6-3 and TRBJ1-6; D uncertain. Looked up from germline, CDR1 is MNHEY and CDR2 is SVGEGT. This CDR3 has 13 residues. Trimming shortened V by 6 bases and J by 5 bases, and 8 bases separated the two germline ends. The CDR3 bases are TGTGCCAGCAGCCGGGAGGATAATTCACCCCTCCACTTT. It codes for CASSREDNSPLHF.

The chain employs TRBV19 and TRBJ2-7; 7 bases agree with TRBD1. The CDR3 extends over 14 amino acids. The J segment lost 1 base and the V segment lost 4 bases, leaving 4 bases of the junction unmatched. The V gene's germline CDR1 is LNHDA and CDR2 SQIVND (reference sequence). The CDR3 nucleotides read TGTGCCAGTAGTAGGGCAGGGGGATCCTACGAGCAGTACTTC. Amino acids: CASSRAGGSYEQYF.

V gene TRBV19 combines with J gene TRBJ2-3; D is unclear. Between the trimmed V and J ends, which lost 2 bases and 5 bases, there was a span of 11 bases. Germline V gives CDR1 LNHDA, CDR2 SQIVND (reference sequence). This CDR3 region has 14 residues. The CDR3 DNA sequence: TGTGCCAGTAGTATACGGCGGTCCGTAGATACGCAGTATTTT. This gives the protein CASSIRRSVDTQYF.

The chain links TRBV5-4 to TRBJ2-1; 10 positions agree with TRBD2. The CDR3 runs 14 residues. Germline V gives CDR1 SGHNT, CDR2 YYREEE (reference sequence). Losses at the gene ends were 6 bases for V and 9 bases for J; bases not matched to a gene: 9. The CDR3 nucleotides read TGTGCCAGCACCCTGGGGACTAGCGTCACTGAGCAGTTCTTC. Encoded protein: CASTLGTSVTEQFF.

The rearrangement uses TRBV28 and TRBJ1-2; D possibly corresponds to TRBD1 (5 bases). In germline, CDR1 is MDHEN, CDR2 SYDVKM. The length of the CDR3 is 15 residues. Trimming took off 2 bases at V and 5 bases at J, with 15 bases between the two ends. The CDR3 region is CASSLQSRGGYGYTF. CDR3 sequence (DNA): TGTGCCAGCAGTTTACAGAGCCGGGGGGGGTATGGCTACACCTTC.

V usage is TRBV10-1 and J usage is TRBJ1-2, with D unresolved. This CDR3 has 15 amino acids. Trimming took off 0 bases at V and 6 bases at J, with 14 bases between the two ends. Germline V gives CDR1 WNHNN, CDR2 SYGVQD (reference sequence). In DNA form, the CDR3 reads TGCGCCAGCAGTGAGTCGAACTCTGGGCTGGATGGCTACACCTTC. Translating gives CASSESNSGLDGYTF.

The chain has TRBV5-1 and TRBJ1-2; a weak D match, TRBD1 (5 bases). V was clipped by 2 bases and J by 8 bases, with 13 bases between them. The length of the CDR3 is 13 residues. Germline V lookup: CDR1 SGHRS, CDR2 YFSETQ. CDR3 protein: CASSLEPRGGYTF. CDR3 DNA: TGCGCCAGCAGCTTAGAACCGCGGGGCGGCTACACCTTC. Together with reference TRBV5-1 and TRBJ1-2, the CDR3 gives the full variable domain: KAGVTQTPRYLIKTRGQQVTLSCSPISGHRSVSWYQQTPGQGLQFLFEYFSETQRNKGNFPGRFSGRQFSNSRSEMNVSTLELGDSALYLCASSLEPRGGYTFGSGTRLTVV.

The V call is TRBV4-1, the J call TRBJ2-4; 10 nucleotides match TRBD1. From germline, CDR1 is MGHRA and CDR2 YSYEKL. The CDR3 has 18 amino acids. The V gene end was trimmed by 2 bases and the J gene end by 3 bases; junction bases not matched to a gene: 10. This CDR3 is CASSQFDRGQGGKNIQYF. CDR3 DNA: TGCGCCAGCAGCCAATTCGACAGGGGGCAAGGTGGCAAAAACATTCAGTACTTC.

This chain connects TRBV25-1 to TRBJ2-2; no firm D call. The CDR3 covers 12 residues. V was clipped by 7 bases and J by 4 bases, with 7 bases between them. Germline lookup yields CDR1 MGHDK and CDR2 SYGVNS. CDR3: CASNRVTGELFF. CDR3 in DNA: TGTGCCAGCAATCGGGTCACCGGGGAGCTGTTTTTT.

The gene calls are TRBV4-1 and TRBJ2-5, with TRBD1 matching 12 bases. Losses at the gene ends were 3 bases for V and 5 bases for J; bases not matched to a gene: 1. This CDR3 is 14 amino acids long. Germline CDR1 and CDR2: MGHRA and YSYEKL. CDR3 residues: CASSQGQGAETQYF. The CDR3, as DNA: TGCGCCAGCAGCCAGGGACAGGGGGCCGAGACCCAGTACTTC.

The chain combines TRBV2 with TRBJ2-5, with a tentative D call TRBD2 (6 bases). V lost 7 bases and J lost 4, with 22 bases in between. Germline loops: CDR1 SNHLY, CDR2 FYNNEI. The CDR3 loop spans 16 amino acids. CDR3 in amino acids: CASISGPGGVGETQYF. DNA for the CDR3: TGTGCCAGCATCTCTGGCCCAGGAGGGGTGGGAGAGACCCAGTACTTC.

This rearrangement joins TRBV13 to TRBJ2-5, with TRBD2 identical over 16 bases. This CDR3 has 16 residues. Germline assignment: CDR1 PRHDT and CDR2 FYEKMQ (reference sequence). The J segment lost 5 bases and the V segment lost 4 bases, leaving 4 bases of the junction unmatched. In DNA form, the CDR3 reads TGTGCCAGCAGCTCCGGGACTAGCGGGGGGGTTGAGACCCAGTACTTC. Its protein is CASSSGTSGGVETQYF. The variable domain in full, completed from reference TRBV13 and TRBJ2-5, reads AAGVIQSPRHLIKEKRETATLKCYPIPRHDTVYWYQQGPGQDPQFLISFYEKMQSDKGSIPDRFSAQQFSDYHSELNMSSLELGDSALYFCASSSGTSGGVETQYFGPGTRLLVL.

V and J are TRBV11-2 and TRBJ2-3; TRBD1 matches 8 bases. The germline V gene encodes CDR1 SGHAT and CDR2 FQNNGV. Losses at the gene ends were 3 bases for V and 4 bases for J; bases not matched to a gene: 6. CDR3 length: 15 amino acids. This chain's CDR3 is CASSFGQGLPDTQYF. Written as DNA, the CDR3 is TGTGCCAGCAGCTTTGGACAGGGCCTCCCAGATACGCAGTATTTT. The complete variable domain, with remaining parts taken from reference TRBV11-2 and TRBJ2-3, reads EAGVAQSPRYKIIEKRQSVAFWCNPISGHATLYWYQQILGQGPKLLIQFQNNGVVDDSQLPKDRFSAERLKGVDSTLKIQPAKLEDSAVYLCASSFGQGLPDTQYFGPGTRLTVL.

This clone came up a few times. The chain carries TRBV25-1 and TRBJ2-2, with D tentatively TRBD1 (5 bases). The CDR3 spans 14 residues. The V end lost 5 bases, the J end lost 0 bases, and 7 bases lay between the germline ends. From germline, CDR1 is MGHDK and CDR2 SYGVNS. CDR3 loop: CASSSGTNTGELFF. As DNA, the CDR3 is TGTGCCAGCAGTTCAGGGACGAACACCGGGGAGCTGTTTTTT.